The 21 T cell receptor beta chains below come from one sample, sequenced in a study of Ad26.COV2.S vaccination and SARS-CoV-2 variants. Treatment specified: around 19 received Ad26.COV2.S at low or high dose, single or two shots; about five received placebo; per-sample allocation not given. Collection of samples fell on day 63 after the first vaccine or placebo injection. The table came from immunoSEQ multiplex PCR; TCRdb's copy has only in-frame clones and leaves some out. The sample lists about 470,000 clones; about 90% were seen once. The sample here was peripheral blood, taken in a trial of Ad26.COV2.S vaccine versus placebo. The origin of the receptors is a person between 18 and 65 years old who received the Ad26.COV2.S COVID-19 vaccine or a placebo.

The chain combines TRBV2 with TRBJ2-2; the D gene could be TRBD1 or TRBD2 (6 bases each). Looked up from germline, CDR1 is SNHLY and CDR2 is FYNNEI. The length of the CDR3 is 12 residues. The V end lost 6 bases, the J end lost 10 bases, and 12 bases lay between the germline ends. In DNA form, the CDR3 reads TGTGCCAGCAGAGGGGGGAGAGAGGAGCTGTTTTTT. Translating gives CASRGGREELFF.

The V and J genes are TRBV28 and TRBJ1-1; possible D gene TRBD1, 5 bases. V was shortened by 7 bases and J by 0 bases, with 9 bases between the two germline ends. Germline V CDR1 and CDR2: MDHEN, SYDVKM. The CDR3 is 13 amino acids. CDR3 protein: CASIHRMNTEAFF. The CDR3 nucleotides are TGTGCCAGCATCCACAGGATGAACACTGAAGCTTTCTTT. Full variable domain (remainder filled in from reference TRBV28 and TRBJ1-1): DVKVTQSSRYLVKRTGEKVFLECVQDMDHENMFWYRQDPGLGLRLIYFSYDVKMKEKGDIPEGYSVSREKKERFSLILESASTNQTSMYLCASIHRMNTEAFFGQGTRLTVV.

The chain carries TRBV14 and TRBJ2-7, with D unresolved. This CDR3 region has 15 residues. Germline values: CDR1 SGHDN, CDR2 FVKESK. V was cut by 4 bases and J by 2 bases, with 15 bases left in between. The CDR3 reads CASSPLIVVPYEQYF. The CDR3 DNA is TGTGCCAGCAGCCCCCTCATTGTAGTGCCCTACGAGCAGTACTTC.

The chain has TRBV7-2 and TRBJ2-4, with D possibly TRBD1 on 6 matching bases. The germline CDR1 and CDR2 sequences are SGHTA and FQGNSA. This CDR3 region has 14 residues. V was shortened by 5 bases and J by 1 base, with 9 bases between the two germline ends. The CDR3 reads CASSRGQAKNIQYF. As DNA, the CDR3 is TGTGCCAGCAGCCGCGGACAGGCCAAAAACATTCAGTACTTC.

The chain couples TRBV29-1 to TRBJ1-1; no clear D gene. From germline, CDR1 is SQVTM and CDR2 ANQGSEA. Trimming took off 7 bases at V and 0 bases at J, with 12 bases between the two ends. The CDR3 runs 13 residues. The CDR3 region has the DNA TGCAGCGGAATGGTCGTGCTGAACACTGAAGCTTTCTTT. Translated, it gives CSGMVVLNTEAFF.

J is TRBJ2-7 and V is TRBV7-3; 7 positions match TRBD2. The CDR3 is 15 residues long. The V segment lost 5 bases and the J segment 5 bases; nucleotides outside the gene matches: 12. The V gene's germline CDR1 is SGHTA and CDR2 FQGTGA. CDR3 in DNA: TGTGCCAGCAGCCCGACGGCGGGAGTCGGCCACGAGCAGTACTTC. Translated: CASSPTAGVGHEQYF.

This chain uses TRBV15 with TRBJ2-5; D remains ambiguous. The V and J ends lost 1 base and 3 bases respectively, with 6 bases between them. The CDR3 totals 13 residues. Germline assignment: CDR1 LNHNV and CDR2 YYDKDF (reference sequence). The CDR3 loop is CATSRVTEETQYF. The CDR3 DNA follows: TGTGCCACCAGCAGAGTGACGGAAGAGACCCAGTACTTC. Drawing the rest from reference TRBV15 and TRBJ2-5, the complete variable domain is DAMVIQNPRYQVTQFGKPVTLSCSQTLNHNVMYWYQQKSSQAPKLLFHYYDKDFNNEADTPDNFQSRRPNTSFCFLDIRSPGLGDTAMYLCATSRVTEETQYFGPGTRLLVL.

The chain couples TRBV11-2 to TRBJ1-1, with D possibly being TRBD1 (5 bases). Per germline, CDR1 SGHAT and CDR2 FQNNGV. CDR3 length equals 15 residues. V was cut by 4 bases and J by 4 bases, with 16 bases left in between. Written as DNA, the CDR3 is TGTGCCAGCAGCTCTCTGTCCCCAGGGAGCACTGAAGCTTTCTTT. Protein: CASSSLSPGSTEAFF.

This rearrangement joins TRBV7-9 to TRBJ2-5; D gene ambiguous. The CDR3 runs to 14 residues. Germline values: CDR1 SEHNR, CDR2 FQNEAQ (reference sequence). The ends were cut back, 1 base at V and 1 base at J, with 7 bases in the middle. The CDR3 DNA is TGTGCCAGCAGCTTAGGAGGACCCCAAGAGACCCAGTACTTC. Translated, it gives CASSLGGPQETQYF.

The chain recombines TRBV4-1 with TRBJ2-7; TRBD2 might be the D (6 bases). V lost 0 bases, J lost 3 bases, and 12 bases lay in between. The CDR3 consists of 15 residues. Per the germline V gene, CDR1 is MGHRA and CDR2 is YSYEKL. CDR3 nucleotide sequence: TGCGCCAGCAGCCAAGATCACGGGAGTTTCTACGAGCAGTACTTC. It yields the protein CASSQDHGSFYEQYF.

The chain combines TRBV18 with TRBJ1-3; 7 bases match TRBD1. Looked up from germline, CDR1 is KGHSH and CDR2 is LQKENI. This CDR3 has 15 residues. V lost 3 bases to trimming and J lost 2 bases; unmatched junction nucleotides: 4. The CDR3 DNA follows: TGTGCCAGCTCACCGTCCGGGACAGCTGGAAACACCATATATTTT. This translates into CASSPSGTAGNTIYF.

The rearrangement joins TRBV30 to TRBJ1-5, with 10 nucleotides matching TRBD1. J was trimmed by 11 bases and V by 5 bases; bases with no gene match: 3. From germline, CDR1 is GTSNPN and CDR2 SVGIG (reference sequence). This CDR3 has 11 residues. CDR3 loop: CAWGDRGTQHF. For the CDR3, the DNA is TGTGCCTGGGGGGACAGGGGCACCCAGCATTTT.

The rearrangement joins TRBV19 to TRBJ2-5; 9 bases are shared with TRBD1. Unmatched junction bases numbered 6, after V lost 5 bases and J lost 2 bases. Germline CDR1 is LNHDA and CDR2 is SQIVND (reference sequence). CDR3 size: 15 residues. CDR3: CASSSGTGYQETQYF. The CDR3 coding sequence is TGTGCCAGTAGTTCCGGGACAGGGTATCAAGAGACCCAGTACTTC.

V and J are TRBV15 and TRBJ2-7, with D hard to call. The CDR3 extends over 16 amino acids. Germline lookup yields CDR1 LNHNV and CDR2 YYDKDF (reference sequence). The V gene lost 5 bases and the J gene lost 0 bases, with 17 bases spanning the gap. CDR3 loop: CATSSRPSAISYEQYF. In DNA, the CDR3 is TGTGCCACCAGCTCCCGACCCAGCGCAATCTCCTACGAGCAGTACTTC.

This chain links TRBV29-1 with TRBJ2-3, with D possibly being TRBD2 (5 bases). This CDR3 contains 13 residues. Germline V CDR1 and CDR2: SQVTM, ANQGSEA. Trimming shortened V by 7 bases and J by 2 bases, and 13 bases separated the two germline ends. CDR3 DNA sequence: TGCAGCGGCGGGCCCCTGGCCACAGATACGCAGTATTTT. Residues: CSGGPLATDTQYF.

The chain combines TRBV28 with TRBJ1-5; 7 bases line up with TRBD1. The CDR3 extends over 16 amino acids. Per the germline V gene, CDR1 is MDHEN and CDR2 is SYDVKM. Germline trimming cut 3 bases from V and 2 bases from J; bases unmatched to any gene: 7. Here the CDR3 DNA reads TGTGCCAGCAGTTTCGCCGGGACAGTTCGCAATCAGCCCCAGCATTTT. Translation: CASSFAGTVRNQPQHF.

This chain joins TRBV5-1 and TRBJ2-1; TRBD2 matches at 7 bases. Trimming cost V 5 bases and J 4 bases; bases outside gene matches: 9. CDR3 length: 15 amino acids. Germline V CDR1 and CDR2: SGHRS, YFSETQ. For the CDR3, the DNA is TGCGCCAGCAGTGTTGGCGGGAGCGGGTACAATGAGCAGTTCTTC. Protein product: CASSVGGSGYNEQFF. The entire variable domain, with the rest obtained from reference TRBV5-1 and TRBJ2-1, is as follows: KAGVTQTPRYLIKTRGQQVTLSCSPISGHRSVSWYQQTPGQGLQFLFEYFSETQRNKGNFPGRFSGRQFSNSRSEMNVSTLELGDSALYLCASSVGGSGYNEQFFGPGTRLTVL.

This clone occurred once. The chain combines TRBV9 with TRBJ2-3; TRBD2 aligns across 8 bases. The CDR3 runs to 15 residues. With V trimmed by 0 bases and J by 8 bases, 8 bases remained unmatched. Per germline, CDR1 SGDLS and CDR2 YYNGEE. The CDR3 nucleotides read TGTGCCAGCAGCGTAGTGTCGGGAGGGCCTTCTACGCAGTATTTT. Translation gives CASSVVSGGPSTQYF.

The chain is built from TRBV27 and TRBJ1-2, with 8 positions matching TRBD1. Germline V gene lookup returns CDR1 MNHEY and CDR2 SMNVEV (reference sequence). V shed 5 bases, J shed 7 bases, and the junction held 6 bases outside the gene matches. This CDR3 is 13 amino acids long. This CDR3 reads CASSPRTGSGYTF. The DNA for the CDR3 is TGTGCCAGCAGTCCACGGACAGGGAGTGGCTACACCTTC.

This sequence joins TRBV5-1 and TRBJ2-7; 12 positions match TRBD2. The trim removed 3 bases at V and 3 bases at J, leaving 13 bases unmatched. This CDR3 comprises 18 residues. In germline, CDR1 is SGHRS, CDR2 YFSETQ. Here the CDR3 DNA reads TGCGCCAGCAGCTCCTTGGCTAGCGGGAGGGCCTTAAACTACGAGCAGTACTTC. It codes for CASSSLASGRALNYEQYF. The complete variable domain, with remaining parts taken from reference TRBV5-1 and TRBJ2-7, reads KAGVTQTPRYLIKTRGQQVTLSCSPISGHRSVSWYQQTPGQGLQFLFEYFSETQRNKGNFPGRFSGRQFSNSRSEMNVSTLELGDSALYLCASSSLASGRALNYEQYFGPGTRLTVT.

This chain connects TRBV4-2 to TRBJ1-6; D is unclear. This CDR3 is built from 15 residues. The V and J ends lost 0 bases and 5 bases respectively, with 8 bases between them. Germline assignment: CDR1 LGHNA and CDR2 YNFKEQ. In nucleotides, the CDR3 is TGTGCCAGCAGCCAAGATGCAGGTCATAATTCACCCCTCCACTTT. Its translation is CASSQDAGHNSPLHF.